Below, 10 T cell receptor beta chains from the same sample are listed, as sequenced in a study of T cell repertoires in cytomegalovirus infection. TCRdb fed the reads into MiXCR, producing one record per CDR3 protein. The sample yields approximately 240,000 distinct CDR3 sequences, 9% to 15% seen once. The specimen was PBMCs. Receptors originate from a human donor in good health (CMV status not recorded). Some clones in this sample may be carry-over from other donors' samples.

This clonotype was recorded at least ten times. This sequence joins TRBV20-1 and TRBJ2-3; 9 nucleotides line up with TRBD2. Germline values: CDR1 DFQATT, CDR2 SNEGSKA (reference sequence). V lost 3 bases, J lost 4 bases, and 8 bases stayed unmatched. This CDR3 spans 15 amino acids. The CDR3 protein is CSASDRTSEADTQYF. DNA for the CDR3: TGCAGTGCTAGCGACCGGACTAGCGAGGCAGATACGCAGTATTTT.

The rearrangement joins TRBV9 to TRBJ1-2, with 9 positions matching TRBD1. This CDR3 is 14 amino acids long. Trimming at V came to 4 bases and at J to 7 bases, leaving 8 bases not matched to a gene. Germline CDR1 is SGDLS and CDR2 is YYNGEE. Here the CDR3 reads CASSLSGQGTGYTF. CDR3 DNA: TGTGCCAGCAGCCTCTCGGGACAGGGCACTGGCTACACCTTC. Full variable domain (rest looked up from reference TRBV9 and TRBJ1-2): DSGVTQTPKHLITATGQRVTLRCSPRSGDLSVYWYQQSLDQGLQFLIQYYNGEERAKGNILERFSAQQFPDLHSELNLSSLELGDSALYFCASSLSGQGTGYTFGSGTRLTVV.

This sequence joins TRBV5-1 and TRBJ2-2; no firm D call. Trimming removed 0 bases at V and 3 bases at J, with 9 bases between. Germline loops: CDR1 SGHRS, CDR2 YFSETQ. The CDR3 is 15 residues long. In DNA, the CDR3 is TGCGCCAGCAGCTTGGTGGTGGCGGACACCGGGGAGCTGTTTTTT. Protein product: CASSLVVADTGELFF.

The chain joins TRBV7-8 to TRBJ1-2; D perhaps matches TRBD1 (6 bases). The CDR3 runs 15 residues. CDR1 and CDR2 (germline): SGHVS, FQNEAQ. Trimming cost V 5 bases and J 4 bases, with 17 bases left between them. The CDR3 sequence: CASSTESTGGYGYTF. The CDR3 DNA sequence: TGTGCCAGCAGCACCGAGTCGACAGGAGGCTATGGCTACACCTTC. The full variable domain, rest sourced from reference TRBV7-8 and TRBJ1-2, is GAGVSQSPRYKVAKRGQDVALRCDPISGHVSLFWYQQALGQGPEFLTYFQNEAQLDKSGLPSDRFFAERPEGSVSTLKIQRTQQEDSAVYLCASSTESTGGYGYTFGSGTRLTVV.

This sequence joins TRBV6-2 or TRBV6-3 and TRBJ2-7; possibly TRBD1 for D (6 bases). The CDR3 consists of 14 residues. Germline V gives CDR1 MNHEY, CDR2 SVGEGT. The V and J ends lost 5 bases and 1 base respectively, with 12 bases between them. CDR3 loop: CASSPNRVSYEQYF. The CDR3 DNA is TGTGCCAGCAGTCCCAACAGGGTGTCCTACGAGCAGTACTTC.

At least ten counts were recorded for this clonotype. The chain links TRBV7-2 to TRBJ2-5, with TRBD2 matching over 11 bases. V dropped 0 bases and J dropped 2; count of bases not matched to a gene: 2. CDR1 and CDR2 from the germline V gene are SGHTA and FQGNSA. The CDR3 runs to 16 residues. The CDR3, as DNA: TGTGCCAGCAGCTTAGCTACTAGCGGGGGTCAAGAGACCCAGTACTTC. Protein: CASSLATSGGQETQYF.

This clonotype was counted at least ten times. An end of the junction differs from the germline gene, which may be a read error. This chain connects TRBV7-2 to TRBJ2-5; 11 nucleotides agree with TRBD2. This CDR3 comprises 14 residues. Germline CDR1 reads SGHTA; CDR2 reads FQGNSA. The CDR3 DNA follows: TGTGCCAACAGCCCGGGACTAGCGGTCGAGACCCAGTACTTC. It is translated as CANSPGLAVETQYF.

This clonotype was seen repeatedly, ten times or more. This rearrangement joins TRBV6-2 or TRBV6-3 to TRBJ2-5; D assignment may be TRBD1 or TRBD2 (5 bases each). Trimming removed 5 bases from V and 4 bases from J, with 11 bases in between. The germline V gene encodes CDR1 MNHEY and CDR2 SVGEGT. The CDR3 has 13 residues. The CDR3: CASSLEGRETQYF. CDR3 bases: TGTGCCAGCAGTCTAGAGGGACGAGAGACCCAGTACTTC.

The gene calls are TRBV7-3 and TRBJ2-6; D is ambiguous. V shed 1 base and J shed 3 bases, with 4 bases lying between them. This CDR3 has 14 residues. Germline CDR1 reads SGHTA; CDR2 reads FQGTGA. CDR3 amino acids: CASSLILGANVLTF. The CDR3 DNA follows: TGTGCCAGCAGCTTAATTCTTGGGGCCAACGTCCTGACTTTC.

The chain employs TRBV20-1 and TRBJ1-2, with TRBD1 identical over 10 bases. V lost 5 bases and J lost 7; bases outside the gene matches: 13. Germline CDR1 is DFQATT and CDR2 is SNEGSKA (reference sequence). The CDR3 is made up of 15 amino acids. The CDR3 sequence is CSAARRGTGDFGYTF. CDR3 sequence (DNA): TGCAGTGCTGCAAGAAGAGGGACAGGGGATTTTGGCTACACCTTC.